This is a list of T cell receptor beta chains from one sample in a study of blood T cell repertoires in COVID-19. Generated by immunoSEQ multiplex PCR, the TCRdb table keeps only in-frame clones and is missing some. There are tens of thousands of clones in the sample; more than 70% occur only once, and under 6% lies in the top ten. Sequencing was carried out using peripheral blood. The receptors derive from a man older than 75 with acute or convalescent COVID-19. Each CDR3 is given with its conserved first and last residue. The D gene is left open where the match is weak. Only some rows state a clone size, as once, few, many or a class for expanded clones.

V gene: TRBV6-2/TRBV6-3
D gene: TRBD1
clone size: .
J gene: TRBJ1-4
CDR3 length: 16
CDR3 DNA: TGTGCCAGCAGTTCAGAGGGGGCGACAACTAATGAAAAACTGTTTTTT
CDR3 protein: CASSSEGATTNEKLFF

V gene: TRBV28
D gene: TRBD1
clone size: few
J gene: TRBJ1-2
CDR3 length: 16
CDR3 DNA: TGTGCCAGCAGTTTACCGTCCGCGACAGGGAGAGGAGGCTACACCTTC
CDR3 protein: CASSLPSATGRGGYTF

V gene: TRBV6-4
D gene: TRBD2
clone size: .
J gene: TRBJ2-1
CDR3 length: 16
CDR3 DNA: TGTGCCAGCAGCCACGGGACTAGCGGGAGGGCCGCTGAGCAGTTCTTC
CDR3 protein: CASSHGTSGRAAEQFF

V gene: TRBV30
D gene: .
clone size: .
J gene: TRBJ1-6
CDR3 length: 15
CDR3 DNA: TGTGCCTGGATTAGGACAGTTGGCGGTCGGTCACCCCTCCACTTT
CDR3 protein: CAWIRTVGGRSPLHF

V gene: TRBV28
D gene: TRBD1
clone size: few
J gene: TRBJ1-2
CDR3 length: 15
CDR3 DNA: TGTGCCAGCAGTTTTAGCCGGACAGGGGGGAGGGGCTACACCTTC
CDR3 protein: CASSFSRTGGRGYTF

V gene: TRBV29-1
D gene: TRBD1
clone size: .
J gene: TRBJ2-5
CDR3 length: 13
CDR3 DNA: TGCAGCGGGTCCCAGGGGGCGGGAGAGACCCAGTACTTC
CDR3 protein: CSGSQGAGETQYF

V gene: TRBV6-2/TRBV6-3
D gene: TRBD1
clone size: .
J gene: TRBJ1-1
CDR3 length: 15
CDR3 DNA: TGTGCCAGCAGTTCAGGGGGCGCGGGGAACACTGAAGCTTTCTTT
CDR3 protein: CASSSGGAGNTEAFF

V gene: TRBV6-5
D gene: TRBD2
clone size: many
J gene: TRBJ2-7
CDR3 length: 15
CDR3 DNA: TGTGCCAGCAGTTACTCTGGGACTAGCGTCTACGAGCAGTACTTC
CDR3 protein: CASSYSGTSVYEQYF

V gene: TRBV7-2
D gene: .
clone size: .
J gene: TRBJ2-3
CDR3 length: 15
CDR3 DNA: TGTGCCAGCAGCTTCGGGAGTTCTTACACAGATACGCAGTATTTT
CDR3 protein: CASSFGSSYTDTQYF

V gene: TRBV5-1
D gene: .
clone size: .
J gene: TRBJ1-2
CDR3 length: 14
CDR3 DNA: TGCGCCAGCAGCTTGGGAGGGGAGGCTGCTGGCTACACCTTC
CDR3 protein: CASSLGGEAAGYTF

V gene: TRBV30
D gene: TRBD2
clone size: .
J gene: TRBJ2-3
CDR3 length: 15
CDR3 DNA: TGTGCCTGGAGGGGACTAGCGGGGACCACAGATACGCAGTATTTT
CDR3 protein: CAWRGLAGTTDTQYF

V gene: TRBV9
D gene: .
clone size: .
J gene: TRBJ1-1
CDR3 length: 15
CDR3 DNA: TGTGCCAGCAGCGCCTGGGACAACATGAACACTGAAGCTTTCTTT
CDR3 protein: CASSAWDNMNTEAFF

V gene: TRBV5-6
D gene: TRBD2
clone size: .
J gene: TRBJ2-6
CDR3 length: 15
CDR3 DNA: TGTGCCACCTACCGGGAGGGGGATGGGGCCAACGTCCTGACTTTC
CDR3 protein: CATYREGDGANVLTF

V gene: TRBV5-1
D gene: TRBD2
clone size: .
J gene: TRBJ2-1
CDR3 length: 14
CDR3 DNA: TGCGCCAGCAGCTTTCTAGCGGGATACAATGAGCAGTTCTTC
CDR3 protein: CASSFLAGYNEQFF

V gene: TRBV7-3
D gene: .
clone size: .
J gene: TRBJ2-2
CDR3 length: 16
CDR3 DNA: TGTGCCAGCAGCTCCTCGGCGGGGTTTGGGACCGGGGAGCTGTTTTTT
CDR3 protein: CASSSSAGFGTGELFF

V gene: TRBV11-1
D gene: .
clone size: .
J gene: TRBJ2-2
CDR3 length: 14
CDR3 DNA: TGTGCCAGCAGCTCACCAGAGCGCACCGGGGAGCTGTTTTTT
CDR3 protein: CASSSPERTGELFF

V gene: TRBV6-5
D gene: TRBD1
clone size: .
J gene: TRBJ2-7
CDR3 length: 14
CDR3 DNA: TGTGCCAGCGTTGGGGGACAGGGGCTCTACGAGCAGTACTTC
CDR3 protein: CASVGGQGLYEQYF

V gene: TRBV5-4
D gene: TRBD2
clone size: .
J gene: TRBJ2-3
CDR3 length: 16
CDR3 DNA: TGTGCCAGCAGCTTGGCCTTAGCGGGGGGGCCAGATACGCAGTATTTT
CDR3 protein: CASSLALAGGPDTQYF

V gene: TRBV3-1/TRBV3-2
D gene: .
clone size: .
J gene: TRBJ1-4
CDR3 length: 18
CDR3 DNA: TGTGCCAGCAGCCAAGGGACACTCGTTACGGCAACTAATGAAAAACTGTTTTTT
CDR3 protein: CASSQGTLVTATNEKLFF

V gene: TRBV15
D gene: TRBD1
clone size: .
J gene: TRBJ2-7
CDR3 length: 15
CDR3 DNA: TGTGCCACCAGCAGAGGTCTGGGACAGGGGTACGAGCAGTACTTC
CDR3 protein: CATSRGLGQGYEQYF

V gene: TRBV20-1
D gene: .
clone size: .
J gene: TRBJ1-5
CDR3 length: 16
CDR3 DNA: TGCAGTGCTAGTGAAACGGACAGCCTTAGCAATCAGCCCCAGCATTTT
CDR3 protein: CSASETDSLSNQPQHF

V gene: TRBV28
D gene: .
clone size: .
J gene: TRBJ2-3
CDR3 length: 16
CDR3 DNA: TGTGCCAGCAGTTTTTTGGTAGCGAGGGGCACAGATACGCAGTATTTT
CDR3 protein: CASSFLVARGTDTQYF

V gene: TRBV2
D gene: .
clone size: .
J gene: TRBJ1-6
CDR3 length: 15
CDR3 DNA: TGTGCCAGCAGGAGTAGCCGGGACAATAATTCACCCCTCCACTTT
CDR3 protein: CASRSSRDNNSPLHF

V gene: TRBV28
D gene: .
clone size: .
J gene: TRBJ1-1
CDR3 length: 14
CDR3 DNA: TGTGCCAGCCTCAGGGATGGCATGAACACTGAAGCTTTCTTT
CDR3 protein: CASLRDGMNTEAFF

V gene: TRBV28
D gene: TRBD1
clone size: .
J gene: TRBJ2-5
CDR3 length: 15
CDR3 DNA: TGTGCCAGCAGTTTGGGGGACAGGTGGCGAGAGACCCAGTACTTC
CDR3 protein: CASSLGDRWRETQYF

V gene: TRBV4-1
D gene: .
clone size: .
J gene: TRBJ1-2
CDR3 length: 13
CDR3 DNA: TGCGCCAGCAGCCAAGATGGCAGCTATGGCTACACCTTC
CDR3 protein: CASSQDGSYGYTF

V gene: TRBV6-2/TRBV6-3
D gene: .
clone size: .
J gene: TRBJ2-7
CDR3 length: 13
CDR3 DNA: TGTGCCAGCAGTTACGTTGTCGGCTACGAGCAGTACTTC
CDR3 protein: CASSYVVGYEQYF

V gene: TRBV11-2
D gene: TRBD1
clone size: .
J gene: TRBJ1-3
CDR3 length: 15
CDR3 DNA: TGTGCCAGCAGCCCGGGACAGGGGGCTGGAAACACCATATATTTT
CDR3 protein: CASSPGQGAGNTIYF

V gene: TRBV28
D gene: .
clone size: few
J gene: TRBJ1-5
CDR3 length: 15
CDR3 DNA: TGTGCCAGCAGTTTAAGGGGCCAGGGTAATCAGCCCCAGCATTTT
CDR3 protein: CASSLRGQGNQPQHF

V gene: TRBV19
D gene: .
clone size: .
J gene: TRBJ1-5
CDR3 length: 15
CDR3 DNA: TGTGCCAGTAGTATTGGCCGGGGAAGCAATCAGCCCCAGCATTTT
CDR3 protein: CASSIGRGSNQPQHF